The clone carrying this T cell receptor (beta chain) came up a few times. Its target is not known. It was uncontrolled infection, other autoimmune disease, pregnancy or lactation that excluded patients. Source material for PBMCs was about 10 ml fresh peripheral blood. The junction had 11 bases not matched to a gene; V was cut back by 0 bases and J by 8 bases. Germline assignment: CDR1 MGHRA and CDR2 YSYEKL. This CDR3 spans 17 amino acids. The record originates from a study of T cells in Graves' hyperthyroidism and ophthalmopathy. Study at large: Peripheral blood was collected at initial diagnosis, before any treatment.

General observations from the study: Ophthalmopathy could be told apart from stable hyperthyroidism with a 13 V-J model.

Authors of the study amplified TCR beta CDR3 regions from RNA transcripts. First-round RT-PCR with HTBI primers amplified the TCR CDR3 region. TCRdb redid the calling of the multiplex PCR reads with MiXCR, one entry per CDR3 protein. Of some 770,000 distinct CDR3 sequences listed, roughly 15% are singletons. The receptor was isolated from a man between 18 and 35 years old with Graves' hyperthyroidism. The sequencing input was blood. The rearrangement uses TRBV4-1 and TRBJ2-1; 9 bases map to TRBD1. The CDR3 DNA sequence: TGCGCCAGCAGCCAAGATTGGACAGGGGCTAGTCGTGATGAGCAGTTCTTC. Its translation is CASSQDWTGASRDEQFF.